The 22 T cell receptor beta chains below all came from one sample that was sequenced in a study of OX40 agonist ivuxolimab in advanced cancers. Repertoires were generated with immunoSEQ multiplex PCR, while TCRdb's copy carries only in-frame clones and drops some. Among about 93,000 clones listed, around 90% were seen once. The source was CD4+ or CD8+ T cells sorted from blood, collected in a trial of the OX40 agonist ivuxolimab. The source of these receptors is an adult with an advanced solid tumor such as melanoma, head and neck, liver or kidney cancer.

This sequence joins TRBV5-6 and TRBJ2-7; D unresolved. CDR3 length: 13 amino acids. Germline assignment: CDR1 SGHDT and CDR2 YYEEEE. The V and J ends lost 5 bases and 0 bases respectively, with 9 bases between them. The CDR3 sequence: CASSRVASYEQYF. The CDR3 DNA reads as TGTGCCAGCAGTAGAGTGGCCTCCTACGAGCAGTACTTC.

The chain carries TRBV6-6 and TRBJ1-1, with D possibly TRBD1 on 6 matching bases. The V and J ends lost 2 bases and 11 bases respectively, with 15 bases between them. The CDR3 is 13 amino acids. Germline CDR1 is MNHNY and CDR2 is SVGAGI (reference sequence). The CDR3 region is CASSYLVEGGAFF. CDR3 in DNA: TGTGCCAGCAGTTACCTCGTTGAAGGGGGGGCTTTCTTT.

The V gene is TRBV5-1, the J gene TRBJ2-1, with TRBD1 matching 10 bases. Germline V CDR1 and CDR2: SGHRS, YFSETQ. The CDR3 has 16 amino acids. With 4 bases clipped from V and 6 bases from J, the junction kept 10 bases outside the gene matches. For the CDR3, the DNA is TGCGCCAGCAGCGGCCAGACAGGGGGCAGTGGCAATGAGCAGTTCTTC. This translates into CASSGQTGGSGNEQFF.

The chain links TRBV11-3 to TRBJ2-7, with D uncertain. Between the trimmed V and J ends, which lost 5 bases and 4 bases, there was a span of 9 bases. The CDR3 runs to 12 residues. The germline V gene has CDR1 SGHNT and CDR2 YENEEA. This CDR3 reads CASSPSEYEQYF. The DNA of the CDR3 is TGTGCCAGCAGCCCCTCCGAGTACGAGCAGTACTTC.

J is TRBJ2-5 and V is TRBV18; D not certain. The CDR3 length is 13 residues. The V end lost 2 bases, the J end lost 2 bases, and 6 bases lay between the germline ends. Per germline, CDR1 KGHSH and CDR2 LQKENI. CDR3 protein: CASSPGQQETQYF. Written as DNA, the CDR3 is TGTGCCAGCTCACCAGGGCAGCAAGAGACCCAGTACTTC.

The rearrangement links TRBV5-1 to TRBJ2-2; TRBD1 or TRBD2 may be the D gene (5 bases each). The germline V and J ends were trimmed by 0 bases and 1 base, with 16 bases remaining between them. Germline lookup yields CDR1 SGHRS and CDR2 YFSETQ. CDR3 length: 18 amino acids. CDR3 DNA: TGCGCCAGCAGCTTGGACGGGGCAGTGTGGATGAACACCGGGGAGCTGTTTTTT. Amino acids: CASSLDGAVWMNTGELFF.

This chain connects TRBV6-6 to TRBJ1-1, with D possibly being TRBD1 (5 bases). Trimming pared 4 bases from V and 0 bases from J, leaving 9 bases between. In germline, CDR1 is MNHNY, CDR2 SVGAGI (reference sequence). CDR3 length: 14 residues. The CDR3 sequence: CASSFGRVNTEAFF. CDR3 DNA: TGTGCCAGCAGTTTTGGCAGGGTGAACACTGAAGCTTTCTTT.

V usage is TRBV7-8 and J usage is TRBJ2-4, with a tentative D call TRBD1 (6 bases). Germline V CDR1 and CDR2: SGHVS, FQNEAQ. Deletions cut 2 bases from V and 2 bases from J, with 7 bases between. The CDR3 has 14 residues. CDR3 sequence (DNA): TGTGCCAGCAGCTTACAGGGGCCCAAAAACATTCAGTACTTC. This sequence encodes CASSLQGPKNIQYF.

The chain has TRBV9 and TRBJ2-7; TRBD1 agrees at 11 bases. This CDR3 has 16 amino acids. Germline CDR1 reads SGDLS; CDR2 reads YYNGEE. V lost 0 bases, J lost 5 bases, and 7 bases stayed unmatched. The CDR3 coding sequence is TGTGCCAGCAGCGTAGCTACGGGGACAGGGGGAGACGAGCAGTACTTC. Its protein product is CASSVATGTGGDEQYF.

The rearrangement uses TRBV7-3 and TRBJ2-7, with D possibly being TRBD2 (7 bases). In germline, CDR1 is SGHTA, CDR2 FQGTGA. V was cut by 5 bases and J by 4 bases, with 18 bases left in between. The CDR3 has 15 residues. CDR3 amino acids: CASSPGGGTIYEQYF. The CDR3 DNA reads as TGTGCCAGCAGCCCCGGGGGCGGGACTATTTACGAGCAGTACTTC.

V gene TRBV27 combines with J gene TRBJ1-3; D unclear. CDR3 size: 15 residues. Trimming cost V 5 bases and J 0 bases, with 11 bases left between them. The germline V gene has CDR1 MNHEY and CDR2 SMNVEV (reference sequence). CDR3 protein: CASSPQDSSGNTIYF. The CDR3 DNA sequence: TGTGCCAGCAGTCCCCAGGATAGCTCTGGAAACACCATATATTTT.

The chain joins TRBV10-2 to TRBJ2-3; D might be TRBD2 (6 bases). V gave up 4 bases and J gave up 2 bases, with 13 bases separating them. Per germline, CDR1 WSHSY and CDR2 SAAADI. The CDR3 sequence is 15 residues long. The CDR3 sequence is CASSVLAGNTDTQYF. CDR3 coding DNA: TGCGCCAGCAGTGTACTGGCGGGAAACACAGATACGCAGTATTTT.

V and J are TRBV5-1 and TRBJ1-1; 10 positions agree with TRBD1. Per germline, CDR1 SGHRS and CDR2 YFSETQ. The CDR3 is 13 amino acids. The junction had 3 bases not matched to a gene; V was cut back by 6 bases and J by 4 bases. CDR3 nucleotides: TGCGCCAGCACCCGGACAGGGGGCACTGAAGCTTTCTTT. As protein: CASTRTGGTEAFF.

This clone is medium-sized. The J gene is TRBJ2-2, the V gene TRBV29-1; D remains unclear. The CDR3 spans 14 residues. In germline, CDR1 is SQVTM, CDR2 ANQGSEA. Trimming removed 1 base at V and 0 bases at J, with 6 bases between. The CDR3 protein is CSVEGTANTGELFF. In DNA form, the CDR3 reads TGCAGCGTTGAAGGTACTGCGAACACCGGGGAGCTGTTTTTT.

This sequence joins TRBV4-2 and TRBJ1-4, with no clear D. The V and J ends lost 0 bases and 8 bases respectively, with 10 bases between them. Germline CDR1 and CDR2: LGHNA and YNFKEQ. The CDR3 sequence is 14 residues long. The DNA for the CDR3 is TGTGCCAGCAGCCAAGATCGGGTTGGAGAAAAACTGTTTTTT. It specifies CASSQDRVGEKLFF.

CDR3 loop: CASRPGQGNNSPLHF. The CDR3 DNA is TGTGCCAGCAGGCCGGGACAGGGGAATAATTCACCCCTCCACTTT. The chain combines TRBV6-5 with TRBJ1-6, with 10 bases fitting TRBD1. This CDR3 is built from 15 residues. CDR1 is MNHEY, CDR2 SVGAGI, per germline. J was trimmed by 5 bases and V by 6 bases; bases with no gene match: 4.

The chain is built from TRBV11-2 and TRBJ2-5; no definite D call. V lost 1 base, J lost 1 base, and 10 bases lay in between. Germline V lookup: CDR1 SGHAT, CDR2 FQNNGV. The CDR3 spans 15 residues. CDR3 residues: CASSLVDGFQETQYF. The CDR3 DNA follows: TGTGCCAGCAGCTTAGTAGACGGATTCCAAGAGACCCAGTACTTC.

The chain couples TRBV14 to TRBJ2-7; D uncertain. Germline V gene sequence: CDR1 SGHDN, CDR2 FVKESK. V was cut by 3 bases and J by 3 bases, with 9 bases left in between. This CDR3 is built from 13 residues. CDR3 region: CASSHVDRYEQYF. For the CDR3, the DNA is TGTGCCAGCAGCCACGTAGACCGCTACGAGCAGTACTTC.

The chain has TRBV30 and TRBJ2-1, with 10 bases fitting TRBD2. The V segment lost 3 bases and the J segment 2 bases; nucleotides outside the gene matches: 4. This CDR3 spans 15 amino acids. In germline, CDR1 is GTSNPN, CDR2 SVGIG (reference sequence). The CDR3 nucleotides read TGTGCCTGGAGGCAAGCGGGAGGGGCCTACAATGAGCAGTTCTTC. It yields the protein CAWRQAGGAYNEQFF.

The chain has TRBV6-4 and TRBJ1-1; unclear D gene. The ends were cut back, 2 bases at V and 7 bases at J, with 11 bases in the middle. CDR1 and CDR2 from the germline V gene are MRHNA and SNTAGT. There are 13 residues in the CDR3. The CDR3 nucleotides read TGTGCCAGCAGTGACGAGGGCCGGCTTGAAGCTTTCTTT. It translates to CASSDEGRLEAFF.

This clone is labeled medium-sized. The J gene is TRBJ1-1, the V gene TRBV4-1; D call uncertain. The CDR3 has 13 amino acids. Trimming shortened V by 4 bases and J by 4 bases, and 10 bases separated the two germline ends. CDR1 MGHRA and CDR2 YSYEKL come from the germline V gene. The CDR3 DNA is TGCGCCAGCAGCCCGGCGGGTGGCACTGAAGCTTTCTTT. Translated, it gives CASSPAGGTEAFF.

This chain connects TRBV19 to TRBJ2-7, with 12 bases identical to TRBD2. The CDR3 loop spans 16 amino acids. The germline V gene has CDR1 LNHDA and CDR2 SQIVND (reference sequence). V lost 4 bases, J lost 0 bases, and 4 bases stayed unmatched. The CDR3 protein is CASSTLAGGTSYEQYF. The CDR3 coding sequence is TGTGCCAGTAGTACTCTAGCGGGAGGGACCTCCTACGAGCAGTACTTC.